This T cell receptor (beta chain) was sequenced during a study of identifying expanded T cells in peripheral blood. Regarding the study as a whole: Across healthy donors, higher total template counts meant significantly greater roughly two-week count variance. Differentially abundant clones: around 1.2 between replicates, about 15 at 2 to 3 weeks, 19 at four.

Using immunoSEQ multiplex PCR, the repertoire was profiled, and TCRdb retains in-frame clones only, with some absent. In the table there are approximately 100,000 clones, about nine tenths of which are singletons. During the collection period, no donor immune events like infections were recorded. CDR1 is MNHNS and CDR2 is SASEGT in the germline V gene. This CDR3 is built from 14 residues. V was clipped by 5 bases and J by 4 bases; unmatched bases: 5. Comments on this clone: Its target is not known.

This chain links TRBV6-1 with TRBJ1-3, with TRBD1 matching over 7 bases. The TCR was taken from a person aged 18 to 75 in good health. Sequencing was performed on blood. CDR3 region: CASSRDSEGNTIYF. The CDR3 nucleotides are TGTGCCAGCAGTCGGGACAGCGAAGGAAACACCATATATTTT.